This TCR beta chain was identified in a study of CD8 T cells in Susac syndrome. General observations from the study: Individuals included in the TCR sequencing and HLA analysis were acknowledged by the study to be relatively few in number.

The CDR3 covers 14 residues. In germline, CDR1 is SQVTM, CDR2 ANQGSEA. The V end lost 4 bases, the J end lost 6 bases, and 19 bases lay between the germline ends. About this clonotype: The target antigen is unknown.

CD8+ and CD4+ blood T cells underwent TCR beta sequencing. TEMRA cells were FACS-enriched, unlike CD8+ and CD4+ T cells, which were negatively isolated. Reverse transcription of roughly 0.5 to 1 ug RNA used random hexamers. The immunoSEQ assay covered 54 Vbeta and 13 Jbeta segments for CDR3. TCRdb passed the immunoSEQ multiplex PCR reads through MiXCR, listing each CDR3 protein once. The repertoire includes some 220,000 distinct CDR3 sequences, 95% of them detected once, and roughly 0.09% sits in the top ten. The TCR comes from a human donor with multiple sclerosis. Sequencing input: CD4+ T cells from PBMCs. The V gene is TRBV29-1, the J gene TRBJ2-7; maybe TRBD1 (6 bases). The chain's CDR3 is CSVGRTGSSAEQYF. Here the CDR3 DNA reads TGCAGCGTTGGGCGAACAGGGAGCTCGGCCGAGCAGTACTTC.